The 20 T cell receptor beta chains below were found in one sample sequenced in a study of cytomegalovirus exposure and HLA in healthy donors. 60 Vbeta and 13 Jbeta primers were used in PCR. Sequencing used immunoSEQ multiplex PCR; TCRdb keeps in-frame clones, though not all of them. This table holds 150,000 or so clones, over 60% found once. Source material: PBMCs. These receptors came from a female donor in good health and CMV-seronegative.

This clone was seen only a few times. CDR3 DNA: TGTGCCAGCAGCTTAAGAGGTAGGGAGGGAAAACTGTTTTTT. Its protein product is CASSLRGREGKLFF. V and J are TRBV7-6 and TRBJ1-4; D ambiguous. Per the germline V gene, CDR1 is SGHVS and CDR2 is FNYEAQ. The CDR3 spans 14 residues. The ends were cut back, 2 bases at V and 10 bases at J, with 14 bases in the middle.

The chain carries TRBV5-1 and TRBJ1-1, with D tentatively TRBD1 (6 bases). CDR3 size: 16 residues. Trimming shortened V by 4 bases and J by 0 bases, and 16 bases separated the two germline ends. The germline CDR1 and CDR2 sequences are SGHRS and YFSETQ. For the CDR3, the DNA is TGCGCCAGCAGCACTGTGACAGGCCCCTTGAACACTGAAGCTTTCTTT. It encodes CASSTVTGPLNTEAFF.

The chain joins TRBV18 to TRBJ2-2, with 7 nucleotides matching TRBD1. From germline, CDR1 is KGHSH and CDR2 LQKENI. The J segment lost 0 bases and the V segment lost 3 bases, leaving 4 bases of the junction unmatched. The CDR3 has 16 amino acids. CDR3 bases: TGTGCCAGCTCACCGATGACAGGGACGAACACCGGGGAGCTGTTTTTT. Protein sequence: CASSPMTGTNTGELFF.

This chain uses TRBV15 with TRBJ2-7; 7 bases align to TRBD1. CDR1 is LNHNV and CDR2 is YYDKDF in the germline V gene (reference sequence). The trim removed 4 bases at V and 0 bases at J, leaving 3 bases unmatched. This CDR3 is built from 14 residues. CDR3 nucleotide sequence: TGTGCCACCAGCAAAAGGGACAGCTCCTACGAGCAGTACTTC. Translation gives CATSKRDSSYEQYF.

This clone showed up just a few times. This chain connects TRBV9 to TRBJ1-6, with D uncertain. There are 16 residues in the CDR3. From germline, CDR1 is SGDLS and CDR2 YYNGEE. The V end was cut by 0 bases, the J end by 8 bases, with 15 bases between. Here the CDR3 DNA reads TGTGCCAGCAGCGTAGTGGGCCAGACCGGGGATTCACCCCTCCACTTT. This encodes CASSVVGQTGDSPLHF. Combining the CDR3 with reference TRBV9 and TRBJ1-6 gives the whole variable domain DSGVTQTPKHLITATGQRVTLRCSPRSGDLSVYWYQQSLDQGLQFLIQYYNGEERAKGNILERFSAQQFPDLHSELNLSSLELGDSALYFCASSVVGQTGDSPLHFGNGTRLTVT.

In its sample, this clone was seen a few times. The V call is TRBV6-5, the J call TRBJ2-2, with TRBD2 identical over 10 bases. With 7 bases clipped from V and 4 bases from J, the junction kept 6 bases outside the gene matches. Germline V lookup: CDR1 MNHEY, CDR2 SVGAGI. The CDR3 totals 15 residues. CDR3 bases: TGTGCCAGCACCGTTAGCGGGGGGAGCACCGGGGAGCTGTTTTTT. Its translation: CASTVSGGSTGELFF.

This chain connects TRBV18 to TRBJ2-7; no clear D. The CDR3 is made up of 13 amino acids. Trimming pared 6 bases from V and 5 bases from J, leaving 14 bases between. CDR1 is KGHSH and CDR2 is LQKENI in the germline V gene. The CDR3 DNA reads as TGTGCCAGCTCTCAGTCCGGGTTCAACGAGCAGTACTTC. Residues: CASSQSGFNEQYF.

Only a few counts were recorded for this clone. The V call is TRBV6-1, the J call TRBJ1-1; 7 bases align to TRBD1. This CDR3 is 14 amino acids long. V was clipped by 7 bases and J by 0 bases; unmatched bases: 5. Germline V gene data show CDR1 as MNHNS and CDR2 as SASEGT. The CDR3 nucleotides read TGTGCCAGCACCGGACAGGCCATGAACACTGAAGCTTTCTTT. Amino acid sequence: CASTGQAMNTEAFF.

This clone has just a few counts. This chain joins TRBV28 and TRBJ2-2; D is unresolved. V was trimmed by 1 base and J by 8 bases, leaving 8 bases between them. The germline V gene encodes CDR1 MDHEN and CDR2 SYDVKM. The length of the CDR3 is 13 residues. The CDR3 region has the DNA TGTGCCAGCAGTTTATTAGGAGCGGGGGAGCTGTTTTTT. Protein: CASSLLGAGELFF.

The chain combines TRBV18 with TRBJ1-1; TRBD1 is a possible D gene (6 bases). The CDR3 length is 14 residues. Trimming shortened V by 7 bases and J by 0 bases, and 12 bases separated the two germline ends. CDR1 KGHSH and CDR2 LQKENI come from the germline V gene. The CDR3 nucleotides are TGTGCCAGCTGCCTTGGACAGATGAACACTGAAGCTTTCTTT. As protein: CASCLGQMNTEAFF.

This clone has a single count. The chain links TRBV5-1 to TRBJ2-3, with 7 bases that match TRBD1. The CDR3 has 17 amino acids. J was trimmed by 2 bases and V by 4 bases; bases with no gene match: 13. Per germline, CDR1 SGHRS and CDR2 YFSETQ. The CDR3: CASSQADRSSITDTQYF. The DNA of the CDR3 is TGCGCCAGCAGCCAAGCGGACAGGTCCTCTATCACAGATACGCAGTATTTT.

A single count supports this clone. The rearrangement joins TRBV5-6 to TRBJ2-3; D is perhaps TRBD1 (6 bases). Between the trimmed V and J ends, which lost 3 bases and 1 base, there was a span of 18 bases. CDR1 SGHDT and CDR2 YYEEEE come from the germline V gene. There are 17 residues in the CDR3. The CDR3 spells CASSSRLDRSGTDTQYF. For the CDR3, the DNA is TGTGCCAGCAGCTCACGATTAGACAGGTCGGGCACAGATACGCAGTATTTT.

The chain uses TRBV25-1 and TRBJ2-5; 9 bases map to TRBD1. The J call may be faulty, since TRBJ2-7 better matches the DNA end. Germline loops: CDR1 MGHDK, CDR2 SYGVNS. The CDR3 is 16 residues long. CDR3 in amino acids: CASSELEGTGSREQYF. The CDR3 coding sequence is TGTGCCAGCAGTGAATTAGAGGGGACAGGGTCCCGCGAGCAGTACTTC.

The CDR3 sequence: CASSFGSDYGYTF. DNA of the CDR3: TGCGCCAGCAGCTTTGGGAGCGACTATGGCTACACCTTC. The chain recombines TRBV5-1 with TRBJ1-2; D gene unclear. The CDR3 totals 13 residues. Germline CDR1 is SGHRS and CDR2 is YFSETQ. V lost 2 bases and J 3 bases, leaving 8 bases between the germline ends.

The chain couples TRBV6-1 to TRBJ1-2; TRBD1 aligns across 8 bases. This CDR3 is 15 amino acids long. After removal of 5 bases from V and 5 bases from J, the junction contained 10 bases not matched to a gene. Per germline, CDR1 MNHNS and CDR2 SASEGT. The CDR3 DNA reads TGTGCCAGCAGTCCGACAGGGGAGAACTGGTATGGCTACACCTTC. Residues: CASSPTGENWYGYTF.

The chain uses TRBV5-1 and TRBJ2-7, with 8 bases lining up with TRBD1. The germline V gene encodes CDR1 SGHRS and CDR2 YFSETQ. After removal of 3 bases from V and 3 bases from J, the junction contained 5 bases not matched to a gene. The CDR3 length is 14 residues. The CDR3 loop is CASSSGQGYYEQYF. CDR3 bases: TGCGCCAGCAGCTCAGGACAGGGCTACTACGAGCAGTACTTC. The variable domain in full, with the rest retrieved from reference TRBV5-1 and TRBJ2-7, is KAGVTQTPRYLIKTRGQQVTLSCSPISGHRSVSWYQQTPGQGLQFLFEYFSETQRNKGNFPGRFSGRQFSNSRSEMNVSTLELGDSALYLCASSSGQGYYEQYFGPGTRLTVT.

The genes are TRBV6-1 and TRBJ2-2; 9 bases map to TRBD1. The CDR3 is 15 amino acids. The J segment lost 2 bases and the V segment lost 6 bases, leaving 4 bases of the junction unmatched. Germline V gene data show CDR1 as MNHNS and CDR2 as SASEGT. The CDR3 bases are TGTGCCAGCAGACCGGGACAGGGTAACACCGGGGAGCTGTTTTTT. It specifies CASRPGQGNTGELFF.

This clone was found once. The rearrangement links TRBV27 to TRBJ1-1; D not certain. The germline gives CDR1 MNHEY, CDR2 SMNVEV (reference sequence). V gave up 0 bases and J gave up 4 bases, with 15 bases separating them. CDR3 size: 16 residues. The CDR3 region is CASSLSEGRLGTEAFF. The CDR3 coding sequence is TGTGCCAGCAGTTTATCGGAGGGAAGGCTGGGCACTGAAGCTTTCTTT.

The CDR3: CATTSLTGDYEQYF. The DNA for the CDR3 is TGTGCCACCACAAGTTTAACAGGCGACTACGAGCAGTACTTC. V and J are TRBV27 and TRBJ2-7, with D possibly being TRBD1 (5 bases). Germline V gene lookup returns CDR1 MNHEY and CDR2 SMNVEV (reference sequence). The CDR3 sequence is 14 residues long. Trimming left V 10 bases short and J 3 bases short, with 19 bases between.

V is TRBV5-1 and J is TRBJ1-4; tentative D call: TRBD1 (6 bases). With 4 bases removed from V and 4 bases from J, the gap between germline ends came to 14 bases. The CDR3 contains 15 residues. CDR1 is SGHRS and CDR2 is YFSETQ in the germline V gene. CDR3 bases: TGCGCCAGCAGCCCAGGGGAGAAGGGTAATGAAAAACTGTTTTTT. Protein sequence: CASSPGEKGNEKLFF.